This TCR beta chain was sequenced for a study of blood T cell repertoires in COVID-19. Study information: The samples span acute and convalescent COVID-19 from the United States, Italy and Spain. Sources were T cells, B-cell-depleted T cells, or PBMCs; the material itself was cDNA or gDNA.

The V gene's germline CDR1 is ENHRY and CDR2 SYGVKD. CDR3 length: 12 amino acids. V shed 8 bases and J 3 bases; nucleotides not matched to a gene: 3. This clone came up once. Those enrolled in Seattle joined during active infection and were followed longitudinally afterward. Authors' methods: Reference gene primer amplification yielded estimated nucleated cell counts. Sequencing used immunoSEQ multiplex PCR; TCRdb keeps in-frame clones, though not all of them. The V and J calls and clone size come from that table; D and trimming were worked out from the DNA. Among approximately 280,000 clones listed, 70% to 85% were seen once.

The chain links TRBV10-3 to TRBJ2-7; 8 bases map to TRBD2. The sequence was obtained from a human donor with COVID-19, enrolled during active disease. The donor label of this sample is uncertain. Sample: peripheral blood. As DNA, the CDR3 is TGTGCCATCGGGCGGGAGGTCTACGAGCAGTACTTC. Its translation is CAIGREVYEQYF.